This T cell receptor beta chain was sequenced during a study of beta chain features in type 1 diabetes. As every portion of the isolated RNA was reverse transcribed, the sequencing read expressed TCRB transcripts. Repertoires were generated with immunoSEQ multiplex PCR, while TCRdb's copy carries only in-frame clones and drops some. The repertoire consists of fewer than 350,000 clones, with around 7.3% occurring once and the leading ten covering approximately 1%. Trimming removed 5 bases from V and 2 bases from J, with 11 bases in between. In germline, CDR1 is MNHNY, CDR2 SVGAGI (reference sequence). The CDR3 covers 14 residues. This clone occurred many times.

This TCR was sampled from a woman aged 18 to 35 in good health. Source material: central memory CD4+ T cells from blood. The V and J genes are TRBV6-6 and TRBJ2-3; the D call may be TRBD1 or TRBD2 (5 bases each). The CDR3 reads CASSLIGATDTQYF. Here the CDR3 DNA reads TGTGCCAGCAGTCTAATCGGGGCCACAGATACGCAGTATTTT.